What follows is one TCR beta chain and its context. Germline V gene data show CDR1 as LGHDT and CDR2 as YNNKEL (reference sequence). Trimming stripped 5 bases from V and 8 bases from J, with 18 bases between. The CDR3 contains 15 residues. The sample is drawn from a study of blood T cell repertoires in COVID-19. Study overall: Acute-phase and convalescent COVID-19 samples originated in the United States, Italy and Spain. The cDNA or gDNA used as material had been derived from T cells, B-cell-depleted T cells, or PBMCs.

Seattle-derived patients entered the study during active infection and were followed longitudinally. As originally analysed: Amplification with reference gene primers provided the estimates of nucleated cell counts. Measured with immunoSEQ multiplex PCR; TCRdb has only the in-frame clones, and not every one. V and J calls and clone size are given by that table; D and trimming were obtained from the DNA. The data contain fewer than 140,000 clones, 75% to 85% of them singletons. This chain links TRBV3-1 (or the pseudogene TRBV3-2) with TRBJ1-4; the D is unclear. Sequences were obtained from peripheral blood. This TCR derives from a man older than 75 with COVID-19, enrolled during active disease. In DNA form, the CDR3 reads TGTGCCAGCAGCACCCACAGAGACCGAGGGGAAAAACTGTTTTTT. Translated, it gives CASSTHRDRGEKLFF.